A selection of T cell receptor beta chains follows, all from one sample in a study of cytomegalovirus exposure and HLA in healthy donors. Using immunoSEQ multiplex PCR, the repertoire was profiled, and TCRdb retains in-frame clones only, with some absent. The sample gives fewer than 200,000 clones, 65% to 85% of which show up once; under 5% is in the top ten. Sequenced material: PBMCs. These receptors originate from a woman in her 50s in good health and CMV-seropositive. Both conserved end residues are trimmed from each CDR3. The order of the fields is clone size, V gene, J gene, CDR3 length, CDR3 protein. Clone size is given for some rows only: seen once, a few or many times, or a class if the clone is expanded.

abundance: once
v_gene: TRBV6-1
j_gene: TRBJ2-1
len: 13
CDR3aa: ASSAWTSGDGEQF

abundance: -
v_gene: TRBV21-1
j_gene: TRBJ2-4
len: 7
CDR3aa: ARQVIQY

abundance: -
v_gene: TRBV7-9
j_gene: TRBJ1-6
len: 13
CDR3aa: SSSLLNGGDSPLH

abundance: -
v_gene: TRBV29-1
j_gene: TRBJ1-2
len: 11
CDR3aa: SVHKTGVYGYT

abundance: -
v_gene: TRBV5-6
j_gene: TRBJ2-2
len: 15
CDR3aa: ASSFPLAGANTGELF

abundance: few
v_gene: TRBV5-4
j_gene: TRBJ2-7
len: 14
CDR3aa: ASSPEPDRGRNEQY

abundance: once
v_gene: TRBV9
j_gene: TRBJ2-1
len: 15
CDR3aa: ASSVAGGGSSYNEQF

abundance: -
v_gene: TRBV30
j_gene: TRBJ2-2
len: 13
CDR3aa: ACYGLAGATGELF

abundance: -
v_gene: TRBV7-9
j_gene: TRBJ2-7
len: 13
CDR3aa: ASSPDWTGGNEQY

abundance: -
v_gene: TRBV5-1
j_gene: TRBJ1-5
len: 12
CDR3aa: ASSLLGENQPQH

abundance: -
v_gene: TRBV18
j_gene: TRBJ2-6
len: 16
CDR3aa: ASSPGGMLLSGANVLT

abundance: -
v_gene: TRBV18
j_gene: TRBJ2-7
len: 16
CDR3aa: ASSPRASGQGSSYEQY

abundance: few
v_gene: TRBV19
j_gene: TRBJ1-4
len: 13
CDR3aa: ASTPIDRGDEKLF

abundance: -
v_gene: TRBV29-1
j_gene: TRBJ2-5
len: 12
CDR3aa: SVTGTGARETQY

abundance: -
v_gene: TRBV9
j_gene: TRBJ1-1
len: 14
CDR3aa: ASSVAAGTGSTEAF

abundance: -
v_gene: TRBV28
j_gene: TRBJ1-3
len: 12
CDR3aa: ASSSHGQGNTIY

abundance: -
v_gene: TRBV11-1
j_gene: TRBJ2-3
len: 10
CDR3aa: ASSQNTDTQY

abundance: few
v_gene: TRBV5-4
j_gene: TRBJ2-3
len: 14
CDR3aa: ASSLAISGGTDTQY

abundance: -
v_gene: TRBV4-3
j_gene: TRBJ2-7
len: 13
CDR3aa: ASSPGVQADYEQY

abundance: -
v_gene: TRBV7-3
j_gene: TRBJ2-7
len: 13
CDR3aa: ASSLSSGSTYEQY

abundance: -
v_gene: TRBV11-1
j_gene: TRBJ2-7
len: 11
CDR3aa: ASSPVGAYEQY

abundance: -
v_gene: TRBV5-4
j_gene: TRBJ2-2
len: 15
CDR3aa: ASRSLPGGGASGELF

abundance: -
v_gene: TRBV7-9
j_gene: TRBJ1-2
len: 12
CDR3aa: ASSLAAGYYGYT

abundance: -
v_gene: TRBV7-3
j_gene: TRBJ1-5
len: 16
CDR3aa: ASSPRQAKGPTNQPQH

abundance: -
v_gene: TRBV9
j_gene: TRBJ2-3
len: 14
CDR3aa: ASTLGGALPTDTQY

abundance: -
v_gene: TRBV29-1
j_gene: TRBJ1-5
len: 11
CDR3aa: SVGGGGNQPQH

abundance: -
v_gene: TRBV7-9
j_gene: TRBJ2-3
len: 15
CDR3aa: ASSSRISGGGTDTQY

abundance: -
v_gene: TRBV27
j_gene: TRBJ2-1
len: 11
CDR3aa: ASSFSVGNEQF

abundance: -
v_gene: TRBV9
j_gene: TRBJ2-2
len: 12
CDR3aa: ASGRGIGTGELF

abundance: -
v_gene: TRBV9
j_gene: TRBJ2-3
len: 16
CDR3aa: ASSVSGGDDTSTDTQY

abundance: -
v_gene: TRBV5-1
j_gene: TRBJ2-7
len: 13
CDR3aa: ASSFPGQPTYEQY

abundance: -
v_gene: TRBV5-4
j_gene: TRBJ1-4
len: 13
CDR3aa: ASSLGGGGDEKLF

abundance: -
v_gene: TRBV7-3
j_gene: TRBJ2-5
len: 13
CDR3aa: ASSDRLGSLETQY

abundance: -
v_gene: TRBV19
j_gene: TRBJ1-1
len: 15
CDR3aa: ASSIGGKAGLRTEAF

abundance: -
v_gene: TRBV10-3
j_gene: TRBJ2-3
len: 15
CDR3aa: AISGRTSGQSTDTQY

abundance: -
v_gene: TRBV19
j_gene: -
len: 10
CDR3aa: ASSIKEDEQY

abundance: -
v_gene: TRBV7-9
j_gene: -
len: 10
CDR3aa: ASSPTGYEQY

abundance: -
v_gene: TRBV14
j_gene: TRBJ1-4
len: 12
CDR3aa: ASSQSRANEKLF

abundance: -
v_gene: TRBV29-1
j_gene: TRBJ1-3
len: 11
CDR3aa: SVEGQAGNTIY

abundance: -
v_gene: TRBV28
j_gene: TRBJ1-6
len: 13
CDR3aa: ASSLYRAYNSPLH

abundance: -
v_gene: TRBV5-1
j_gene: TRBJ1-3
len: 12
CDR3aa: ASSLGQGGNTIY

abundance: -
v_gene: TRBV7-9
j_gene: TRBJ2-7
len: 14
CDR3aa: ASSLASGTAAYEQY

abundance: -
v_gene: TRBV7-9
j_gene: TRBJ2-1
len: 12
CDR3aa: STRLVAGGNEQF

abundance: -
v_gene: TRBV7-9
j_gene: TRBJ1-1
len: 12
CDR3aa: ASSSVRINTEAF

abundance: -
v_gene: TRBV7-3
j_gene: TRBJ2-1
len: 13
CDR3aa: ASSLSGGADNEQF

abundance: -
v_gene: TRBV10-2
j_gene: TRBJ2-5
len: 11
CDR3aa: ATRDLGQETQY

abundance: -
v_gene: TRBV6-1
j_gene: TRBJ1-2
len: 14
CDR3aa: ASSEAEGLGPYGYT

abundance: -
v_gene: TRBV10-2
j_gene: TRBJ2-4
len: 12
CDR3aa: ASSVGDRGLSLY

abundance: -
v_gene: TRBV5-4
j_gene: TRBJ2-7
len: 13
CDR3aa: ASSFDGGQGYEQY

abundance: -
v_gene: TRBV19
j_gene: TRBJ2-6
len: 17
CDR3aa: ASSIEAGGSSSGANVLT

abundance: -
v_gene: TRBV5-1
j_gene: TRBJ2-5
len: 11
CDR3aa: ASSSGGGETQY